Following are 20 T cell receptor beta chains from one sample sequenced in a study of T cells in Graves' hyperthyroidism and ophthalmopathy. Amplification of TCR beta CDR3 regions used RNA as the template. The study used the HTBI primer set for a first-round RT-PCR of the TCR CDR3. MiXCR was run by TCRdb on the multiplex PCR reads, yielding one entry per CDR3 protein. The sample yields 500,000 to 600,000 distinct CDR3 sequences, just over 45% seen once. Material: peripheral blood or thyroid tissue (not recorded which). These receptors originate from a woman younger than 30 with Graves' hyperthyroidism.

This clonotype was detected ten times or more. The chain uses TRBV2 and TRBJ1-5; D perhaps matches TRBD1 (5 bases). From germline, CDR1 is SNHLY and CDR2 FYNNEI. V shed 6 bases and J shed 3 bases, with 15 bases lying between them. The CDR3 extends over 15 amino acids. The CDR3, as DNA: TGTGCCAGCAGGGGGGAAGGGCGCACCAATCAGCCCCAGCATTTT. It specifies CASRGEGRTNQPQHF.

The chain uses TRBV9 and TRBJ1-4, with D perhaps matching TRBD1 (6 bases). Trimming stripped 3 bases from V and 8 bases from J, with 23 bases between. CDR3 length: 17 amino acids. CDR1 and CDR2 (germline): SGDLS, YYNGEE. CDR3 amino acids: CASSGSGWGADGEKLFF. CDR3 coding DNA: TGTGCCAGCAGCGGATCCGGGTGGGGGGCGGACGGAGAAAAACTGTTTTTT.

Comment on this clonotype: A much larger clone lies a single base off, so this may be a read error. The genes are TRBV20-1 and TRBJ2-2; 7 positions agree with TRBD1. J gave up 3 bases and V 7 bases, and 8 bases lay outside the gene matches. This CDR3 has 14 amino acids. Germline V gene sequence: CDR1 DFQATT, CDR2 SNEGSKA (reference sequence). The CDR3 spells CSVRTGPDTGELFF. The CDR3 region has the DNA TGCAGTGTTAGGACAGGCCCGGACACCGGGGAGCTGTTTTTT.

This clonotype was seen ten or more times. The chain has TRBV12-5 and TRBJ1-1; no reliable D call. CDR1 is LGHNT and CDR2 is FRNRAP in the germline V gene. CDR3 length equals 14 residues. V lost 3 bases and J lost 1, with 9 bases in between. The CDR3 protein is CASGFPSRNTEAFF. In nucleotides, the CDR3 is TGTGCTAGTGGTTTCCCCTCTCGGAACACTGAAGCTTTCTTT.

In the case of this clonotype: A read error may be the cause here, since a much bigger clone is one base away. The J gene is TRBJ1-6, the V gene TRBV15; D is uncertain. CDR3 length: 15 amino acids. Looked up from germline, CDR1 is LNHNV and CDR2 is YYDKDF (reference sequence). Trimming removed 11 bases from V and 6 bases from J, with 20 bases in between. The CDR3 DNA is TGTGCCGGCAGTAAGGACCTCTCGGGTAATTCACCCCTCCACTTT. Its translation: CAGSKDLSGNSPLHF.

Written as DNA, the CDR3 is TGTGCCAGCAGTCTCCCGTTCTCGGTTCGAGAGACCCAGTACTTC. This translates into CASSLPFSVRETQYF. The chain links TRBV12-3 or TRBV12-4 to TRBJ2-5, with D unresolved. V lost 5 bases, J lost 4 bases, and 17 bases lay in between. The CDR3 spans 15 residues.

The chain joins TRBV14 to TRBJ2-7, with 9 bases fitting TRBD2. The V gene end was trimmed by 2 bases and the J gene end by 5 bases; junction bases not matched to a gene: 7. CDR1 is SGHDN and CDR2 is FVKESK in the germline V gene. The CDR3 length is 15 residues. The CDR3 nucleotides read TGTGCCAGCAGCCAACTTAGCGGGGGTAGGAACGAGCAGTACTTC. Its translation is CASSQLSGGRNEQYF.

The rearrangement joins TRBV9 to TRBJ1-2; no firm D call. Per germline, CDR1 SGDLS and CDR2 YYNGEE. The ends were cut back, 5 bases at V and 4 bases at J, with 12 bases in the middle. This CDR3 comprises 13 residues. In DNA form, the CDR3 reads TGTGCCAGCAGGCTGGGAGTTACCTATGGCTACACCTTC. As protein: CASRLGVTYGYTF.

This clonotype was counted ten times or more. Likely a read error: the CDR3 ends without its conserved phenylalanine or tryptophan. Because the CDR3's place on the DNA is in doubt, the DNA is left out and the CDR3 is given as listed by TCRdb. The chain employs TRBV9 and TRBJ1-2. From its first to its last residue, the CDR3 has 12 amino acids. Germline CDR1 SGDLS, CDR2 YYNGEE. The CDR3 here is CASREGPAGFQV.

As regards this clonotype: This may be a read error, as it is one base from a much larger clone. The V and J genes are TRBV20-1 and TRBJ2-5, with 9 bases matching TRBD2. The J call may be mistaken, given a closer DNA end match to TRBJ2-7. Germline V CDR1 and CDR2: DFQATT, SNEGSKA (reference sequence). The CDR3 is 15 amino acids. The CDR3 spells CSAPPRLAGPDEQYF. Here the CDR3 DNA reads TGCAGTGCTCCCCCTAGGCTAGCGGGACCGGACGAGCAGTACTTC.

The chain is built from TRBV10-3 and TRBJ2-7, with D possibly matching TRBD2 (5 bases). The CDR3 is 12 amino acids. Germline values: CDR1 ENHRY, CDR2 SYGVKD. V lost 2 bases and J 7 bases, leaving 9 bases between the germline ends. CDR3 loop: CAISETSGEQYF. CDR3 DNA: TGTGCCATCAGTGAGACAAGCGGTGAGCAGTACTTC.

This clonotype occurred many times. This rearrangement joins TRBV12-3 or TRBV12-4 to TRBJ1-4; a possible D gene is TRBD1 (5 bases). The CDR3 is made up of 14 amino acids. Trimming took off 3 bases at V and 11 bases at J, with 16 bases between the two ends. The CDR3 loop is CASSFAAGQRKLFF. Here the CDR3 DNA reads TGTGCCAGCAGTTTCGCGGCAGGGCAGAGGAAACTGTTTTTT.

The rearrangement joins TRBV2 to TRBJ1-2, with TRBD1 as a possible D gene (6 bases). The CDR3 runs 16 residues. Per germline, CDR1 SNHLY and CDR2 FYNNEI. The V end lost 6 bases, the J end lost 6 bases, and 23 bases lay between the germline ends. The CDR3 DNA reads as TGTGCCAGCAGAAACAGGGAGGCACCGAGGGTCAATGGCTACACCTTC. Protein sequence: CASRNREAPRVNGYTF.

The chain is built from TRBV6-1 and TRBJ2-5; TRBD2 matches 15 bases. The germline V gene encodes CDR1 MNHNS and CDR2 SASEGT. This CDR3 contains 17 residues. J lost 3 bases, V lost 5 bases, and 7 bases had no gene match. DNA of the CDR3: TGTGCCAGCAGTTACGGGGGGACTAGCGGGAGGAAAGAGACCCAGTACTTC. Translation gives CASSYGGTSGRKETQYF.

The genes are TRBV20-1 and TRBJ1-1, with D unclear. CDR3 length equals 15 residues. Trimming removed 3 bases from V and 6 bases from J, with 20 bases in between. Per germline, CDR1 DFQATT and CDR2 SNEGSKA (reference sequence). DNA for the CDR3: TGCAGTGCTAGTCCCCTCGCGGGTTACGACTCTGAAGCTTTCTTT. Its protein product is CSASPLAGYDSEAFF.

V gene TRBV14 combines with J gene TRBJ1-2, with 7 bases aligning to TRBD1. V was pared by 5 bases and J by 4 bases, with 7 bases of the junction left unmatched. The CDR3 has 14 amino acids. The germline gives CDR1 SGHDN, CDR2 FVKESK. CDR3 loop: CASSRTGLSYGYTF. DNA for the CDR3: TGTGCCAGCAGCAGGACAGGACTTTCCTATGGCTACACCTTC.

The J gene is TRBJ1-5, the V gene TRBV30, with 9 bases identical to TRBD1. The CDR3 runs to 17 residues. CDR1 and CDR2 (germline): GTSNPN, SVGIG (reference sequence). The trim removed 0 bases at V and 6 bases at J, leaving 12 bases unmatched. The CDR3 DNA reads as TGTGCCTGGAGTGTAGCAGACAGGGGGTTAGGATGTCAGCCCCAGCATTTT. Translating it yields CAWSVADRGLGCQPQHF.

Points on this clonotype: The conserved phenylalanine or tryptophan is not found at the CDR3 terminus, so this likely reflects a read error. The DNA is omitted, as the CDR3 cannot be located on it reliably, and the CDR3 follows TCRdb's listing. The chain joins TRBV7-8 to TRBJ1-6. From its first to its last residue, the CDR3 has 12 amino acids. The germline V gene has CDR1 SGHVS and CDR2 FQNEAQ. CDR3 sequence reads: CASSGPRLPEAD.

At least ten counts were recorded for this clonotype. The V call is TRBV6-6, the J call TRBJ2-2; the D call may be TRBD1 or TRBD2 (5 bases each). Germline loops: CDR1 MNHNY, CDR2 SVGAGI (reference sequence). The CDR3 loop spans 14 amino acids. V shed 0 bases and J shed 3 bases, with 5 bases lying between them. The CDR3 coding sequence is TGTGCCAGCAGTTACTCGGGGGACACCGGGGAGCTGTTTTTT. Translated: CASSYSGDTGELFF.

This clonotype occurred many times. The CDR3 sequence: CASSYAYRDRSEKLFF. CDR3 DNA sequence: TGTGCCAGCAGCTACGCGTATCGGGACAGGAGTGAAAAACTGTTTTTT. The gene calls are TRBV7-2 and TRBJ1-4; 8 bases are shared with TRBD1. Losses at the gene ends were 4 bases for V and 7 bases for J; bases not matched to a gene: 11. Germline-derived CDR1 and CDR2 are SGHTA and FQGNSA. The CDR3 is 16 amino acids.